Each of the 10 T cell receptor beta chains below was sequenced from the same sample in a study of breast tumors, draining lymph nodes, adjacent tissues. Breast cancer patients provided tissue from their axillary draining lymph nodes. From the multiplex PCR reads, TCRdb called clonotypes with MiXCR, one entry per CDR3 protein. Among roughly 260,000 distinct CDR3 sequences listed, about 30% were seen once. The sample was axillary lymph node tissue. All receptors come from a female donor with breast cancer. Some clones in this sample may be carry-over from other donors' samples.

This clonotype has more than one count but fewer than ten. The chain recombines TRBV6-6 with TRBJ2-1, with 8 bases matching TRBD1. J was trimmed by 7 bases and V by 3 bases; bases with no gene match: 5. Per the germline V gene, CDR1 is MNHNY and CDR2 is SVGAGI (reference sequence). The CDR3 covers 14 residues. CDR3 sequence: CASSYGQGGNEQFF. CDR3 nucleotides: TGTGCCAGCAGTTATGGACAGGGTGGGAATGAGCAGTTCTTC.

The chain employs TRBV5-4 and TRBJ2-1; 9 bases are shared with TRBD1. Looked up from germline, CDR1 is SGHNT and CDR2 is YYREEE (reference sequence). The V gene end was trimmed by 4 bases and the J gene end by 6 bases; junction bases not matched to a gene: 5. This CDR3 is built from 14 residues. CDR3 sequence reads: CASSPRDRVNEQFF. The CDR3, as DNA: TGTGCCAGCAGCCCACGGGACAGGGTCAATGAGCAGTTCTTC.

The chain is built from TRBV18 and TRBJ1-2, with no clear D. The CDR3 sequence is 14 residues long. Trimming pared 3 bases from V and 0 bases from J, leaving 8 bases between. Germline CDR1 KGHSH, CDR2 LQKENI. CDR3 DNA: TGTGCCAGCTCACCGAAAGAAACTAACTATGGCTACACCTTC. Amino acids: CASSPKETNYGYTF.

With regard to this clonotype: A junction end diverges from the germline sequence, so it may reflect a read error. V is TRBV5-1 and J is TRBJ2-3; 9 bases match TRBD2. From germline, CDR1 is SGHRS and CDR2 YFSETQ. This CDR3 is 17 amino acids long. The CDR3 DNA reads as TGCGCCAGCAGCTCCTCGCCTAGCGGGACATACACAGATACGCGGTATTTC. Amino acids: CASSSSPSGTYTDTRYF.

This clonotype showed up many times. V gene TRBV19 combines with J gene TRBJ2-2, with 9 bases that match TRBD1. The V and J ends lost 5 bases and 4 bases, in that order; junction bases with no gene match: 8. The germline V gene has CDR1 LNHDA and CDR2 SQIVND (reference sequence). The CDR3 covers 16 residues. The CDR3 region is CASSPRDRVGTGELFF. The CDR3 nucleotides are TGTGCCAGTAGTCCGCGGGACAGGGTGGGCACCGGGGAGCTGTTTTTT.

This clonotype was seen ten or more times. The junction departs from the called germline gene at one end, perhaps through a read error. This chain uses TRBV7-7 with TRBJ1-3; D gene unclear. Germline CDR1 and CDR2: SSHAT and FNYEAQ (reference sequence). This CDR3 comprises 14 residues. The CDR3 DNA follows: TGTGCTAGCAGCCCTAATCCGGGGGGAAACACCATATATTTT. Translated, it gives CASSPNPGGNTIYF.

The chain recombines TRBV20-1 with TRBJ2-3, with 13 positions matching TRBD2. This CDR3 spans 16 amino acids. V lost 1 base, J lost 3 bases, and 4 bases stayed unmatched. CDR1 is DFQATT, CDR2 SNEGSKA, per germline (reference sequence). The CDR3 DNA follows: TGCAGTGCTAGAGGAGGGACTAGCGGGACTACAGATACGCAGTATTTT. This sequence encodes CSARGGTSGTTDTQYF.

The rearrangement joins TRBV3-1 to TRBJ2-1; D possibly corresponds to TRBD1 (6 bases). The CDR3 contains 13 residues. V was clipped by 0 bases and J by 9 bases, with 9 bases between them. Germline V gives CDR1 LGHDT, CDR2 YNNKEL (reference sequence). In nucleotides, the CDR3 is TGTGCCAGCAGCCAAGACAGGGGCGGTGAGCAGTTCTTC. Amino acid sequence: CASSQDRGGEQFF.

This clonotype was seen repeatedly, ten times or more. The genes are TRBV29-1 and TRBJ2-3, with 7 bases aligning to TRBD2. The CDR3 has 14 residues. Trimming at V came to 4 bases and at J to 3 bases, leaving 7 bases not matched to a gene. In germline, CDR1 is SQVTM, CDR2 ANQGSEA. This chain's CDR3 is CSVGGGLGTDTQYF. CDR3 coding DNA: TGCAGCGTTGGGGGGGGTTTAGGGACAGATACGCAGTATTTT.

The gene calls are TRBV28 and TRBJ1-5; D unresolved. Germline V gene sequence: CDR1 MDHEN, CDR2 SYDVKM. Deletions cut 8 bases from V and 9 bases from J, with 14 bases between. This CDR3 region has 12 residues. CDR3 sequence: CASEVRLGPQHF. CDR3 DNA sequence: TGTGCCAGCGAGGTCAGGCTCGGGCCCCAGCATTTT.